This TCR beta chain is from a study of a mutant IDH1 vaccine in newly diagnosed glioma (dated by TCRdb to the early 2020s). Context from the whole study: Patients received eight vaccinations in weeks 1, 3, 5, 7, 11, 15, 19 and 23, corresponding to visits V03 through V10. Vaccination began 4-6 weeks after radiotherapy alone, or alongside temozolomide cycles in the chemotherapy-containing groups. Peripheral blood samples were drawn at six visits, namely V03 (baseline), V05, V07, V10, V12 and V13. Longitudinal TCRB deep sequencing was done for 25 to 30 treated patients, wherever samples were available for exploratory analyses. Prior to enrollment, patients had been given standard therapy consisting of radiotherapy alone, temozolomide alone, or radiochemotherapy with temozolomide, with the combination given to most patients. The 32 treated patients were around 62% male and approximately 40% female, with a mean age of around 40 years. What the study reported, not specific to this receptor: Immune responses induced by the vaccine were seen in over 80% of patients across multiple MHC alleles. The authors stated that sample limitations prevented analyses of patient blood samples from being reproduced. Selection of PBMC samples for TCRB deep sequencing was based on availability. Changes in the top peripheral T cell clonotypes picked up by TCRB sequencing did not appear to be linked to pseudoprogression.

This clone was counted between two and nine times. Its target antigen remains unknown. Per-nucleotide qualities are absent, and no much larger clonotype sits a single base away. In light of the paper, this sample's time point label describes: week 11, during vaccination. Each vaccine dose was 300 ug of a 20-mer mutant IDH1 peptide in Montanide, given subcutaneously with topical imiquimod. All donors had newly diagnosed IDH1-mutant astrocytomas of WHO grade 3 or 4 that showed loss of nuclear ATRX. The samples were drawn from NOA16, a multicentre, single-arm, open-label phase I trial in Germany that tested a mutant IDH1 peptide vaccine in humans for the first time. The DNeasy Blood and Tissue Kit was used to extract genomic DNA from EDTA blood for TCRB sequencing. The protocol used for the library was the immunoSEQ multiplex PCR assay. Following the manufacturer's protocol, the hsTCRB Kit was used to amplify rearranged TCR beta chain sequences. An Illumina MiSeq was used to sequence the TCRB libraries. In the paper's pipeline: The proprietary platform of the kit vendor was used for demultiplexing, trimming and gene mapping. The source is immuneACCESS, and TCRdb retained only in-frame sequences with V and J called. Part of the clones is not carried over; for the studies checked, unresolved V genes explain less than half of this, and the remainder is unexplained. V and J calls and clone size are those listed in that table; D and trimming were worked out from the DNA. The sample profile shows 120,000 or so clones; about four fifths of them were found once. Together, the top ten hold 5.5% of the sample.

The junction carries 8 bases between V and J, which are trimmed by 2 bases and 2 bases respectively. The CDR1 and CDR2 encoded by the germline V gene are SGHDT and YYEEEE. CDR3 length: 15 amino acids, cysteine to phenylalanine. Just the 45-base CDR3 DNA is kept, in frame starting at base 1. The input for sequencing was PBMCs, taken from a glioma patient whose treatment included an IDH1 peptide vaccine. This TCR was sampled from a man aged 40-49 years with glioma. The chain uses TRBV5-6 and TRBJ2-6; the D segment could be TRBD1, given 5 matching bases. Here the CDR3 is given as CASSFRAPGANVLTF. The DNA sequence follows: TGTGCCAGCAGCTTCAGGGCCCCTGGGGCCAACGTCCTGACTTTC.